The 7 T cell receptor beta chains in this list originate from one sample, sequenced in a study of blood T cell repertoires in COVID-19. Here immunoSEQ multiplex PCR was the method, and the copy in TCRdb shows in-frame clones only, minus some. The sample contains about 200,000 clones, approximately 85% of which appear only once. The sample consisted of peripheral blood. The receptors shown here come from a woman aged 70-85 years with COVID-19, enrolled during active disease.

The CDR3 is CASRRNLGSGYTF. DNA for the CDR3: TGTGCCTCGCGGAGGAATCTTGGGAGTGGCTACACCTTC. The V gene is TRBV10-3, the J gene TRBJ1-2; D not resolved. The V gene lost 11 bases and the J gene lost 7 bases, with 20 bases spanning the gap. Germline loops: CDR1 ENHRY, CDR2 SYGVKD. There are 13 residues in the CDR3.

This sequence joins TRBV7-9 and TRBJ1-2; D is perhaps TRBD1 (5 bases). The CDR3 has 16 residues. V dropped 2 bases and J dropped 3 bases, with 16 bases sitting between them. Germline values: CDR1 SEHNR, CDR2 FQNEAQ (reference sequence). The CDR3 here is CASSLYSSGRDYGYTF. In nucleotides, the CDR3 is TGTGCCAGCAGCTTATATTCCTCCGGCAGGGACTATGGCTACACCTTC.

CDR3 residues: CASREDSPGAFF. The CDR3 region has the DNA TGTGCCAGCAGGGAGGACAGTCCGGGTGCTTTCTTT. V and J are TRBV2 and TRBJ1-1, with D tentatively TRBD1 (6 bases). CDR1 and CDR2 (germline): SNHLY, FYNNEI. CDR3 length equals 12 residues. Trimming took off 6 bases at V and 11 bases at J, with 16 bases between the two ends.

The rearrangement uses TRBV7-9 and TRBJ1-1; 8 nucleotides align to TRBD1. The CDR3 consists of 11 residues. Trimming removed 11 bases from V and 6 bases from J; junction bases left unmatched: 5. Per the germline V gene, CDR1 is SEHNR and CDR2 is FQNEAQ (reference sequence). The CDR3 spells CAGQGRAEAFF. Written as DNA, the CDR3 is TGTGCCGGACAGGGCCGAGCTGAAGCTTTCTTT.

The gene calls are TRBV9 and TRBJ2-2; TRBD1 agrees at 7 bases. CDR3 length: 15 amino acids. CDR1 SGDLS and CDR2 YYNGEE come from the germline V gene. V lost 4 bases and J lost 2; bases outside the gene matches: 5. In DNA form, the CDR3 reads TGTGCCAGCAGCCTACAGGGGAGTAACACCGGGGAGCTGTTTTTT. Residues: CASSLQGSNTGELFF. Full variable domain (outside the CDR3, taken from reference TRBV9 and TRBJ2-2): DSGVTQTPKHLITATGQRVTLRCSPRSGDLSVYWYQQSLDQGLQFLIQYYNGEERAKGNILERFSAQQFPDLHSELNLSSLELGDSALYFCASSLQGSNTGELFFGEGSRLTVL.

V usage is TRBV4-2 and J usage is TRBJ1-5; no firm D call. Germline V gene data show CDR1 as LGHNA and CDR2 as YNFKEQ. The CDR3 has 16 amino acids. V lost 0 bases and J lost 0, with 9 bases in between. DNA of the CDR3: TGTGCCAGCAGCCAAGATGGCCACCTTAGCAATCAGCCCCAGCATTTT. Translated: CASSQDGHLSNQPQHF.

The chain carries TRBV9 and TRBJ2-3, with 11 bases aligning to TRBD2. Germline CDR1 and CDR2: SGDLS and YYNGEE. V was pared by 4 bases and J by 1 base, with 5 bases of the junction left unmatched. The CDR3 covers 16 residues. The CDR3 DNA reads as TGTGCCAGCAGCTCCCGACTAGCGGGGCGCACAGATACGCAGTATTTT. Its protein is CASSSRLAGRTDTQYF.